This T cell receptor (beta chain) was sequenced for a study of T cells after yellow fever vaccination. Germline V gene lookup returns CDR1 MNHEY and CDR2 SVGAGI. V gave up 2 bases and J gave up 5 bases, with 12 bases separating them. This CDR3 contains 14 residues. As to this clonotype: Its antigen is still unknown.

A universal primer site and UMIs were added as TCR cDNA was made by 5'RACE template switching. TCRdb used MiXCR to reprocess the 5' RACE reads, holding one entry per CDR3 protein. The repertoire has about 350,000 distinct CDR3 sequences, around 13% of them found once; the top ten carry about 3%. Broader study findings: The study re-detected most primary-vaccination clones after the booster (approximately 97% CD4, around 89% CD8). One caveat is that FACS-sorted repertoires could contain abundant clonotypes contaminating from the bulk population. Faster peaking, at day 5 versus 15, marked a secondary response that was weaker.

The receptor was derived from a man between 18 and 29 years old who received the YFV17D yellow fever vaccine. J is TRBJ2-5 and V is TRBV6-5; D call uncertain. The sequences come from CD4+ T cells sorted from PBMCs, collected 15 days after the yellow fever booster vaccination. CDR3 protein: CASSYGDMGETQYF. CDR3 DNA sequence: TGTGCCAGCAGTTACGGTGATATGGGGGAGACCCAGTACTTC.